These 20 T cell receptor beta chains came from one sample sequenced in a study of blood T cell repertoires in COVID-19. Generated by immunoSEQ multiplex PCR, the TCRdb table keeps only in-frame clones and is missing some. Of approximately 140,000 clones in the sample, 84% were seen once. The sequencing sample was made of peripheral blood. These receptors were collected from a man in his 60s with acute or convalescent COVID-19.

CDR3 sequence: CASSYGQGAYEQYF. The CDR3 bases are TGTGCCAGCAGCTATGGACAGGGGGCCTACGAGCAGTACTTC. The rearrangement joins TRBV5-4 to TRBJ2-7; 10 nucleotides line up with TRBD1. After removal of 3 bases from V and 2 bases from J, the junction contained 2 bases not matched to a gene. CDR1 and CDR2 from the germline V gene are SGHNT and YYREEE (reference sequence). The CDR3 spans 14 residues.

The CDR3 DNA is TGTGCCAGCAGCTTAACAGGGGATTATGGCTACACCTTC. This translates into CASSLTGDYGYTF. This rearrangement joins TRBV7-3 to TRBJ1-2; possibly TRBD1 for D (5 bases). The CDR3 consists of 13 residues. Germline lookup yields CDR1 SGHTA and CDR2 FQGTGA. The V gene lost 0 bases and the J gene lost 5 bases, with 7 bases spanning the gap.

The CDR3, as DNA: TGTGCCATCAGTGAGTATCAGGGGGCGCGTAGAGGTACTGAAGCTTTCTTT. Residues: CAISEYQGARRGTEAFF. The chain links TRBV10-3 to TRBJ1-1, with TRBD1 matching 8 bases. Unmatched junction bases numbered 12, after V lost 1 base and J lost 5 bases. The CDR3 has 17 amino acids. Germline V lookup: CDR1 ENHRY, CDR2 SYGVKD.

This clone was observed a single time. V usage is TRBV6-1 and J usage is TRBJ1-3, with D possibly being TRBD1 (5 bases). The germline V gene encodes CDR1 MNHNS and CDR2 SASEGT. The CDR3 extends over 17 amino acids. Trimming removed 3 bases from V and 3 bases from J, with 18 bases in between. In nucleotides, the CDR3 is TGTGCCAGCAGTGACCCATCAGGGTTGGGAGGTGGAAACACCATATATTTT. Protein: CASSDPSGLGGGNTIYF.

CDR3 in amino acids: CASSIDPRDYGYTF. Written as DNA, the CDR3 is TGTGCCAGTAGTATAGATCCCAGGGACTATGGCTACACCTTC. J is TRBJ1-2 and V is TRBV19, with D possibly being TRBD1 (5 bases). The germline CDR1 and CDR2 sequences are LNHDA and SQIVND (reference sequence). V was shortened by 0 bases and J by 3 bases, with 8 bases between the two germline ends. CDR3 size: 14 residues.

V usage is TRBV28 and J usage is TRBJ1-2, with D possibly matching TRBD1 (6 bases). The CDR3 loop spans 14 amino acids. Trimming removed 3 bases from V and 1 base from J, with 9 bases in between. Germline values: CDR1 MDHEN, CDR2 SYDVKM. The CDR3 DNA reads TGTGCCAGCAGTTTCCGACAGGTTAACTATGGCTACACCTTC. This encodes CASSFRQVNYGYTF.

The rearrangement links TRBV6-4 to TRBJ1-5; D may be TRBD1 (6 bases). Per germline, CDR1 MRHNA and CDR2 SNTAGT. V gave up 6 bases and J gave up 3 bases, with 15 bases separating them. CDR3 length equals 15 residues. The CDR3 nucleotides are TGTGCCAGCAGAAACACGGACAGCGACAATCAGCCCCAGCATTTT. It specifies CASRNTDSDNQPQHF.

V and J are TRBV9 and TRBJ1-1, with 8 bases that match TRBD1. CDR1 is SGDLS and CDR2 is YYNGEE in the germline V gene. The CDR3 is 14 residues long. V lost 5 bases to trimming and J lost 1 base; unmatched junction nucleotides: 4. CDR3 region: CASSEQGGNTEAFF. The CDR3 bases are TGTGCCAGCAGTGAACAGGGGGGGAACACTGAAGCTTTCTTT.

This clone was detected only a few times. The chain links TRBV6-4 to TRBJ2-2; 12 positions agree with TRBD2. CDR3 length: 15 residues. Germline assignment: CDR1 MRHNA and CDR2 SNTAGT. Germline trimming cut 6 bases from V and 5 bases from J; bases unmatched to any gene: 4. In DNA, the CDR3 is TGTGCCAGCAGGAGACTAGCGGGGGTTACCGGGGAGCTGTTTTTT. This gives the protein CASRRLAGVTGELFF.

This chain joins TRBV24-1 and TRBJ2-5; no firm D call. This CDR3 has 14 amino acids. Between the trimmed V and J ends, which lost 4 bases and 5 bases, there was a span of 13 bases. Germline V gives CDR1 KGHDR, CDR2 SFDVKD. As DNA, the CDR3 is TGTGCCACCAGTGACCCCTTCACGGAGGAGACCCAGTACTTC. Protein: CATSDPFTEETQYF.

This clone has only one observation. The rearrangement joins TRBV13 to TRBJ2-2; TRBD1 agrees at 10 bases. The junction had 9 bases not matched to a gene; V was cut back by 5 bases and J by 6 bases. CDR1 PRHDT and CDR2 FYEKMQ come from the germline V gene (reference sequence). The CDR3 consists of 16 residues. CDR3 DNA sequence: TGTGCCAGCAGCCCCATGACAGGGGGCATTCCCGGGGAGCTGTTTTTT. It is translated as CASSPMTGGIPGELFF.

The CDR3 here is CASSPSRGQAFYEQYF. CDR3 bases: TGTGCCAGCAGCCCTTCTAGGGGACAGGCATTTTACGAGCAGTACTTC. The V gene is TRBV3-1 (or the pseudogene TRBV3-2), the J gene TRBJ2-7; 8 bases are shared with TRBD1. CDR1 LGHDT and CDR2 YNNKEL come from the germline V gene (reference sequence). The CDR3 has 16 amino acids. The V and J ends lost 4 bases and 4 bases, in that order; junction bases with no gene match: 12.

This chain links TRBV24-1 with TRBJ2-1; a possible D gene is TRBD2 (5 bases). Germline V gives CDR1 KGHDR, CDR2 SFDVKD. The CDR3 runs to 13 residues. Trimming removed 4 bases at V and 8 bases at J, with 11 bases between. CDR3 sequence (DNA): TGTGCCACCAGTGAGCCTCGGGGTGATGAGCAGTTCTTC. Its protein product is CATSEPRGDEQFF.

The gene calls are TRBV19 and TRBJ2-7; TRBD1 matches at 10 bases. This CDR3 contains 15 residues. Unmatched junction bases numbered 7, after V lost 2 bases and J lost 6 bases. Germline CDR1 LNHDA, CDR2 SQIVND (reference sequence). In DNA, the CDR3 is TGTGCCAGTAGTATATGGACAGGGGGTCTGAGCGAGCAGTACTTC. It codes for CASSIWTGGLSEQYF.

This clone was picked up many times. V gene TRBV6-5 combines with J gene TRBJ1-2; 7 nucleotides agree with TRBD1. Germline V gene data show CDR1 as MNHEY and CDR2 as SVGAGI. CDR3 length: 15 amino acids. Unmatched junction bases numbered 10, after V lost 6 bases and J lost 3 bases. CDR3 in DNA: TGTGCCAGCAGCCGGCAGGGGGGCGATGACTATGGCTACACCTTC. Its protein is CASSRQGGDDYGYTF.

Only one count was recorded for this clone. V is TRBV5-5 and J is TRBJ1-2, with D unresolved. V lost 0 bases to trimming and J lost 3 bases, with 6 bases between them. Germline assignment: CDR1 SGHKS and CDR2 YYEKEE (reference sequence). CDR3 length: 13 residues. This chain's CDR3 is CASSLDLDYGYTF. The CDR3 nucleotides are TGTGCCAGCAGCTTGGATCTTGACTATGGCTACACCTTC.

As DNA, the CDR3 is TGTGCCAGCAGCGAAGGTCAGGGGCACTACGAGCAGTACTTC. Its translation is CASSEGQGHYEQYF. V and J are TRBV9 and TRBJ2-7, with D possibly TRBD1 on 6 matching bases. Germline values: CDR1 SGDLS, CDR2 YYNGEE. The CDR3 runs to 14 residues. V was pared by 3 bases and J by 3 bases, with 13 bases between.

This chain links TRBV5-1 with TRBJ2-2; 7 bases are a match to TRBD1. The CDR3 has 16 residues. V dropped 0 bases and J dropped 2; count of bases not matched to a gene: 4. Germline CDR1 and CDR2: SGHRS and YFSETQ. CDR3 residues: CASSLEDRRNTGELFF. In nucleotides, the CDR3 is TGCGCCAGCAGCTTGGAGGACAGGAGAAACACCGGGGAGCTGTTTTTT.

This chain connects TRBV9 to TRBJ2-7; TRBD1 agrees at 9 bases. Trimming took 0 bases from V and 6 from J; bases not matched to a gene: 4. Germline V gives CDR1 SGDLS, CDR2 YYNGEE. This CDR3 region has 14 residues. Here the CDR3 DNA reads TGTGCCAGCAGCGTAGCTATACAGGGGGCCGAGCAGTACTTC. Its protein product is CASSVAIQGAEQYF.

The rearrangement uses TRBV3-1 (or the pseudogene TRBV3-2) and TRBJ1-2; no definite D call. The germline V gene encodes CDR1 LGHDT and CDR2 YNNKEL (reference sequence). V was clipped by 1 base and J by 8 bases, with 11 bases between them. The CDR3 totals 13 residues. The CDR3, as DNA: TGTGCCAGCAGCCAAGGAAGACTTACGGGCTACACCTTC. Protein: CASSQGRLTGYTF.